This entry lists 26 T cell receptor beta chains sequenced from one sample in a study of blood T cell repertoires in COVID-19. Using immunoSEQ multiplex PCR, the repertoire was profiled, and TCRdb retains in-frame clones only, with some absent. Of some 160,000 clones in the sample, approximately 90% were seen once. Sequencing used peripheral blood. These receptors were taken from a man younger than 35 with acute or convalescent COVID-19.

This chain joins TRBV5-6 and TRBJ1-5; TRBD1 agrees at 9 bases. From germline, CDR1 is SGHDT and CDR2 YYEEEE. After removal of 3 bases from V and 1 base from J, the junction contained 8 bases not matched to a gene. This CDR3 is 17 amino acids long. The CDR3 region is CASSSGTGHYSNQPQHF. The DNA for the CDR3 is TGTGCCAGCAGCTCTGGGACAGGGCATTACAGCAATCAGCCCCAGCATTTT.

The chain uses TRBV14 and TRBJ2-5, with 11 nucleotides matching TRBD1. CDR1 is SGHDN and CDR2 is FVKESK in the germline V gene. The CDR3 extends over 16 amino acids. The J segment lost 5 bases and the V segment lost 0 bases, leaving 5 bases of the junction unmatched. The CDR3 loop reads CASSQDHGQGAETQYF. In DNA, the CDR3 is TGTGCCAGCAGCCAAGACCATGGACAGGGGGCGGAGACCCAGTACTTC.

The gene calls are TRBV11-2 and TRBJ2-7; D call uncertain. Trimming cost V 0 bases and J 4 bases, with 16 bases left between them. CDR3 length: 16 amino acids. Germline-derived CDR1 and CDR2 are SGHAT and FQNNGV. In DNA form, the CDR3 reads TGTGCCAGCAGCTTAGAAGGTCGGGTGTTGGCTTACGAGCAGTACTTC. Translating gives CASSLEGRVLAYEQYF.

CDR3 DNA: TGTGCCAGCAGCTCCCGGGGCGGGGAAGGTTGGGTCACTGAAGCTTTCTTT. It translates to CASSSRGGEGWVTEAFF. The rearrangement links TRBV28 to TRBJ1-1; weak D call: TRBD1 (5 bases). Deletions cut 6 bases from V and 4 bases from J, with 24 bases between. Germline V gene sequence: CDR1 MDHEN, CDR2 SYDVKM. The CDR3 extends over 17 amino acids.

The chain carries TRBV6-5 and TRBJ1-2; TRBD1 matches 8 bases. This CDR3 has 12 amino acids. Germline V gene lookup returns CDR1 MNHEY and CDR2 SVGAGI. The ends lost 5 bases at V and 5 bases at J; junction bases unmatched: 1. The CDR3 sequence: CASSRQGYGYTF. The CDR3 nucleotides are TGTGCCAGCAGTCGACAGGGGTATGGCTACACCTTC.

V and J are TRBV9 and TRBJ2-1, with D tentatively TRBD2 (6 bases). The CDR3 loop spans 16 amino acids. Germline V gene sequence: CDR1 SGDLS, CDR2 YYNGEE. Between the trimmed V and J ends, which lost 2 bases and 3 bases, there was a span of 15 bases. The CDR3 sequence: CASSVGQAGLYNEQFF. The CDR3 region has the DNA TGTGCCAGCAGCGTCGGTCAAGCGGGTCTCTACAATGAGCAGTTCTTC.

The chain is built from TRBV5-6 and TRBJ1-4, with D tentatively TRBD1 (6 bases). This CDR3 contains 13 residues. Germline V gene sequence: CDR1 SGHDT, CDR2 YYEEEE. Trimming took off 3 bases at V and 4 bases at J, with 7 bases between the two ends. CDR3 DNA sequence: TGTGCCAGCAGCTGGACAGTTAATGAAAAACTGTTTTTT. Protein product: CASSWTVNEKLFF.

The chain couples TRBV7-6 to TRBJ2-3; 8 positions match TRBD2. The CDR3 length is 17 residues. Germline-derived CDR1 and CDR2 are SGHVS and FNYEAQ. Trimming took 1 base from V and 1 from J; bases not matched to a gene: 7. CDR3 region: CASSLVLMRGGTDTQYF. CDR3 DNA sequence: TGTGCCAGCAGCTTAGTGCTTATGCGGGGGGGCACAGATACGCAGTATTTT.

This rearrangement joins TRBV5-1 to TRBJ2-7; TRBD2 matches at 8 bases. This CDR3 comprises 15 residues. Per germline, CDR1 SGHRS and CDR2 YFSETQ. V lost 4 bases, J lost 4 bases, and 10 bases stayed unmatched. CDR3 sequence (DNA): TGCGCCAGCAGCACCCTTAGCGGGGTGGGATACGAGCAGTACTTC. Translation: CASSTLSGVGYEQYF.

As regards this clone: The same CDR3 can be traced to other DNA sequences in this sample. The chain combines TRBV3-1 (or the pseudogene TRBV3-2) with TRBJ1-5; D not certain. CDR1 and CDR2 from the germline V gene are LGHDT and YNNKEL (reference sequence). The V end lost 0 bases, the J end lost 0 bases, and 3 bases lay between the germline ends. This CDR3 has 14 residues. CDR3 nucleotide sequence: TGTGCCAGCAGCCAAGACCATAGCAATCAGCCCCAGCATTTT. Protein: CASSQDHSNQPQHF.

This chain connects TRBV6-5 to TRBJ1-2, with D perhaps TRBD1 (6 bases). In germline, CDR1 is MNHEY, CDR2 SVGAGI. With 6 bases removed from V and 10 bases from J, the gap between germline ends came to 18 bases. This CDR3 comprises 13 residues. The CDR3 nucleotides are TGTGCCAGCAGCCCGGGACAAAGGACTTACTACACCTTC. It yields the protein CASSPGQRTYYTF.

The DNA for the CDR3 is TGTGCCAGCAGTTTAGCCGGTAGGGGCGGATGGACTGAAGCTTTCTTT. Translating it yields CASSLAGRGGWTEAFF. The rearrangement uses TRBV27 and TRBJ1-1; D is perhaps TRBD1 (5 bases). Germline CDR1 reads MNHEY; CDR2 reads SMNVEV (reference sequence). The CDR3 sequence is 16 residues long. The V and J ends lost 2 bases and 5 bases respectively, with 18 bases between them.

The chain employs TRBV6-6 and TRBJ1-5; D might be TRBD1 (6 bases). V was trimmed by 1 base and J by 3 bases, leaving 10 bases between them. This CDR3 region has 15 residues. In germline, CDR1 is MNHNY, CDR2 SVGAGI (reference sequence). In DNA, the CDR3 is TGTGCCAGCAGTTACTTTCCAGGGGCCAATCAGCCCCAGCATTTT. Residues: CASSYFPGANQPQHF.

The chain employs TRBV6-1 and TRBJ1-1, with D perhaps matching TRBD1 (6 bases). V lost 2 bases, J lost 2 bases, and 15 bases lay in between. Germline lookup yields CDR1 MNHNS and CDR2 SASEGT. This CDR3 region has 16 residues. The CDR3 sequence: CASSELGGGFNTEAFF. The CDR3 nucleotides are TGTGCCAGCAGTGAATTAGGGGGGGGATTCAACACTGAAGCTTTCTTT.

This clone was found once. The J gene is TRBJ1-2, the V gene TRBV6-2 or TRBV6-3, with D maybe TRBD1 (6 bases). Germline-derived CDR1 and CDR2 are MNHEY and SVGEGT. Trimming shortened V by 6 bases and J by 8 bases, and 19 bases separated the two germline ends. CDR3 length: 14 residues. The CDR3: CASSSWTVTRGYTF. The CDR3 DNA reads as TGTGCCAGCAGCTCCTGGACAGTCACAAGAGGCTACACCTTC.

The sample holds one count of this clone. This chain uses TRBV5-1 with TRBJ1-2, with D possibly matching TRBD1 (6 bases). V dropped 2 bases and J dropped 8 bases, with 13 bases sitting between them. CDR3 size: 13 residues. Per germline, CDR1 SGHRS and CDR2 YFSETQ. The CDR3 DNA reads as TGCGCCAGCAGCTTAGTAATACAGGGAGGCTACACCTTC. Translation gives CASSLVIQGGYTF.

The chain links TRBV7-9 to TRBJ2-7, with a tentative D call TRBD2 (5 bases). This CDR3 has 14 residues. Germline assignment: CDR1 SEHNR and CDR2 FQNEAQ (reference sequence). V was shortened by 5 bases and J by 4 bases, with 15 bases between the two germline ends. CDR3 amino acids: CASSHGIRAYEQYF. In DNA form, the CDR3 reads TGTGCCAGCAGCCACGGGATAAGGGCGTACGAGCAGTACTTC.

The chain employs TRBV10-3 and TRBJ2-3; TRBD1 agrees at 9 bases. The CDR3 runs to 15 residues. The germline V gene encodes CDR1 ENHRY and CDR2 SYGVKD. With 10 bases clipped from V and 2 bases from J, the junction kept 10 bases outside the gene matches. CDR3 bases: TGTGCCACCAAGTCGACAGGGGGTAACACAGATACGCAGTATTTT. Protein sequence: CATKSTGGNTDTQYF.

CDR3 sequence reads: CASSLETSYVGELFF. CDR3 DNA sequence: TGCGCCAGCAGCTTGGAGACTAGCTACGTCGGGGAGCTGTTTTTT. The gene calls are TRBV5-1 and TRBJ2-2, with 7 bases aligning to TRBD2. Looked up from germline, CDR1 is SGHRS and CDR2 is YFSETQ. The CDR3 runs 15 residues. V shed 0 bases and J 7 bases; nucleotides not matched to a gene: 6.

This clone was detected only a few times. This chain uses TRBV4-1 with TRBJ1-5, with a tentative D call TRBD1 (5 bases). Germline CDR1 reads MGHRA; CDR2 reads YSYEKL. CDR3 length: 15 residues. V lost 1 base, J lost 6 bases, and 13 bases lay in between. The CDR3 protein is CASSQGQGLSQPQHF. CDR3 coding DNA: TGCGCCAGCAGCCAAGGGCAGGGTTTGAGTCAGCCCCAGCATTTT.

This clone occurred once. The V and J genes are TRBV27 and TRBJ2-3; possible D gene TRBD1, 6 bases. V gave up 3 bases and J gave up 1 base, with 17 bases separating them. In germline, CDR1 is MNHEY, CDR2 SMNVEV (reference sequence). This CDR3 contains 17 residues. The CDR3 protein is CASSFRGAKGGTDTQYF. CDR3 nucleotide sequence: TGTGCCAGCAGTTTCCGTGGCGCGAAGGGGGGCACAGATACGCAGTATTTT.

This chain connects TRBV28 to TRBJ1-5, with D perhaps TRBD1 (6 bases). V was trimmed by 6 bases and J by 1 base, leaving 19 bases between them. Germline CDR1 and CDR2: MDHEN and SYDVKM. The CDR3 totals 17 residues. The CDR3 DNA reads as TGTGCCAGCAGCCGCTCTGGTACAGGGATGAGCAATCAGCCCCAGCATTTT. This gives the protein CASSRSGTGMSNQPQHF. Full variable domain (rest looked up from reference TRBV28 and TRBJ1-5): DVKVTQSSRYLVKRTGEKVFLECVQDMDHENMFWYRQDPGLGLRLIYFSYDVKMKEKGDIPEGYSVSREKKERFSLILESASTNQTSMYLCASSRSGTGMSNQPQHFGDGTRLSIL.

The chain has TRBV9 and TRBJ1-1; the D is unclear. The germline V gene encodes CDR1 SGDLS and CDR2 YYNGEE. The CDR3 covers 14 residues. V dropped 2 bases and J dropped 0 bases, with 8 bases sitting between them. The DNA of the CDR3 is TGTGCCAGCAGCGTGAGAGGGTTGAACACTGAAGCTTTCTTT. This codes for CASSVRGLNTEAFF.

J is TRBJ1-1 and V is TRBV18; D might be TRBD1 (6 bases). The CDR3 has 14 residues. V lost 4 bases and J 6 bases, leaving 15 bases between the germline ends. Germline V gene lookup returns CDR1 KGHSH and CDR2 LQKENI. CDR3 amino acids: CASSLGPDSAEAFF. CDR3 DNA sequence: TGTGCCAGCTCACTGGGCCCGGACAGTGCTGAAGCTTTCTTT.

The V and J genes are TRBV12-5 and TRBJ1-5; D remains ambiguous. V was pared by 8 bases and J by 4 bases, with 12 bases between. This CDR3 has 13 residues. Germline CDR1 and CDR2: LGHNT and FRNRAP. CDR3 sequence: CASSIGGNQPQHF. The CDR3 coding sequence is TGTGCTAGTTCGATAGGAGGGAATCAGCCCCAGCATTTT.

This clone was picked up one time. This rearrangement joins TRBV11-2 to TRBJ1-3; 7 bases are shared with TRBD1. The CDR3 covers 17 residues. J was trimmed by 0 bases and V by 5 bases; bases with no gene match: 10. Looked up from germline, CDR1 is SGHAT and CDR2 is FQNNGV. The CDR3, as DNA: TGTGCCAGCAGCCTCAGAACCGGGACAGCCTCTGGAAACACCATATATTTT. Translated, it gives CASSLRTGTASGNTIYF.